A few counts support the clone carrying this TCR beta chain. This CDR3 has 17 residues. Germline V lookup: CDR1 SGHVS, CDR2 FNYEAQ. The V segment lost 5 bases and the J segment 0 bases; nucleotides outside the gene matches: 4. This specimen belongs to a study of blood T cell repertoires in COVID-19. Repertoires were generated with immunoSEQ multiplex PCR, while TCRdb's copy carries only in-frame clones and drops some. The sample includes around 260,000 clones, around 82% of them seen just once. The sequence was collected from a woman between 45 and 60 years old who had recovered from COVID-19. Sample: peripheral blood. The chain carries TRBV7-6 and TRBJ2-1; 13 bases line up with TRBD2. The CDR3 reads CASSAGLAGSSYNEQFF. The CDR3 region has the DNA TGTGCCAGCAGCGCGGGACTAGCGGGGAGCTCCTACAATGAGCAGTTCTTC. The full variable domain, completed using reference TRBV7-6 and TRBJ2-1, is GAGVSQSPRYKVTKRGQDVALRCDPISGHVSLYWYRQALGQGPEFLTYFNYEAQQDKSGLPNDRFSAERPEGSISTLTIQRTEQRDSAMYRCASSAGLAGSSYNEQFFGPGTRLTVL.